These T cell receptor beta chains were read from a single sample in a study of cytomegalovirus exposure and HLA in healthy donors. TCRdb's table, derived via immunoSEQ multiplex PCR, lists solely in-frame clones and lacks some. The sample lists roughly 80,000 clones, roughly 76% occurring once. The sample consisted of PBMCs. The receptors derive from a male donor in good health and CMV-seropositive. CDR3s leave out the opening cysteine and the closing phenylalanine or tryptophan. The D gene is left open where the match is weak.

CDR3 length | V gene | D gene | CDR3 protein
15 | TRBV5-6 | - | ASRCVLLSYRPYEQY
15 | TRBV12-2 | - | ASRLSGGRTPSYEQY
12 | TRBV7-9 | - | ASSLTQGNYEQY
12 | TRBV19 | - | ASSIGRSPYGYT
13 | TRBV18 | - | ASSSTQEMNTEAF
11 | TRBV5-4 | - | ASSLVSGNEQF
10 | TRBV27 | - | ASRTGNNEQF
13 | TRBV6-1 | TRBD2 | ASSEGRGGRETQY
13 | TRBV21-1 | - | ASKDRSVNPGELF
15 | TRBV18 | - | ASSLAGLLSSTDTQY
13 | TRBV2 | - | ASSEPDRSYNEQF
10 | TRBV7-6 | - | ASSPTGETQY
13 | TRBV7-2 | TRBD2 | ASRPGLAGGLEQY
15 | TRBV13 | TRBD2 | ASSAAGTSGGAGEQY
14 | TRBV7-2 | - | ASSTQGGGYNSPLH
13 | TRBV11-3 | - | ASSLGGGNTGELF
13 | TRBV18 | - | ASSPIPGRPNTIY
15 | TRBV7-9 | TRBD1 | SSSAHPGQERNQPQH
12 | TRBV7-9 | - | ASSLDHRVNEQF
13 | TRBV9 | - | ASSVDGVRTDTQY
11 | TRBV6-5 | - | ASSTVSGNTIY
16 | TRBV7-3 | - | ASSPSAARAIEYYEQY
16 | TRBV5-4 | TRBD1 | ASSAGQGSRHSGNAIY
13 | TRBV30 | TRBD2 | AWRNSGSSAGELF
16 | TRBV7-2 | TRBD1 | ASSLWGRGYSGANVLT
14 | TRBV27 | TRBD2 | ASSLGRGRGAYEQY
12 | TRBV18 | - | ASSPSQIENEQF
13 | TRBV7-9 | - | ASSPVRPGVYEQY
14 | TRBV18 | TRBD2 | ASSPRQRGEIDTQY
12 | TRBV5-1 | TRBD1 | ASSKGTGGDTQY
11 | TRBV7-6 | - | ASSLNFLDIQY
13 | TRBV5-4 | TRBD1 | ASSIDGTGSYEQY
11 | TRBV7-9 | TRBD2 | ASSLLAADTQY
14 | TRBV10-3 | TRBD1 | AISPGQGSYNSPLH
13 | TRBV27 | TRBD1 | ASGRQGASGTEAF
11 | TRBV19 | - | ASSVGMYNEQF
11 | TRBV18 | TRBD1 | ASSVDRGTEAF
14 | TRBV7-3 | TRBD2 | ASRLSRLAVYNEQF
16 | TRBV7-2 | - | ASSLTAGDNTGANVLT
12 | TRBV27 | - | ASSGFVQDTEAF